This T cell receptor beta chain was identified in a study of blood T cell repertoires in COVID-19. The method was immunoSEQ multiplex PCR; TCRdb's version includes in-frame clones alone and lacks a portion of them. This sample has 310,000 or so clones; about 90% occur once, and the top ten carry around 2.1%. This clone has a single count. CDR1 LGHNA and CDR2 YSLEER come from the germline V gene. V lost 0 bases and J 2 bases, leaving 10 bases between the germline ends. The CDR3 spans 15 residues. The V and J genes are TRBV4-3 and TRBJ2-5, with TRBD1 as a possible D gene (6 bases). Sample: peripheral blood. This TCR derives from a woman in her 30s who had recovered from COVID-19. CDR3 DNA: TGCGCCAGCAGCCAAGATTGGGGGCCGCAAGAGACCCAGTACTTC. The encoded protein is CASSQDWGPQETQYF.